This T cell receptor beta chain is drawn from a study of somatic mutations in T cells in chronic GVHD (dated by TCRdb to about 2020). Sorting staining used anti-CD3, anti-CD4, anti-CD8 and a Vbeta20 antibody from the IOTest Beta Mark kit on a FACSAria III, with purity above 98%. Peripheral blood was collected in sodium heparin tubes and mononuclear cells were isolated by Ficoll-Paque PLUS density gradient centrifugation. Before TCRbeta deep sequencing, the CD4+ Vbeta20+, CD4+ Vbeta20-, and CD8+ T cell fractions were FACS-sorted. Trimming leaves V shorter by 7 bases and J shorter by 11 bases, with the junction holding 13 bases beyond the gene matches. Based on the germline V gene (reference sequence), the CDR1 and CDR2 sequences are MNHNY and SVGAGI. From the cysteine up to the phenylalanine, the CDR3 has a length of 14 residues. The sequence is cut down to CDR3 DNA, 42 bases in frame from base 1.

With respect to this clone: There is no known antigen for this receptor. Base qualities were left out, and no much larger clone turns up one base away.

Isolated genomic DNA was used for TCRbeta deep sequencing. The immunoSEQ assay, provided as a commercial service, was used for both TCRbeta CDR3 sequencing and the initial data processing. The paper's processing steps were these. Reads were demultiplexed, adapter and primer sequences were removed, similar clones were merged by frequency-ratio clustering, and V, D, J genes were annotated with IMGT. The immuneACCESS repertoire file appears here via TCRdb, limited to in-frame rearrangements. These files lack a portion of the clones; in checked studies, under half of the deficit traces to unresolved V genes, and the cause of the others is not known. V, J and clone size are those of that table, while D and trimming were read from the DNA. In this sample the table shows 13,000 to 15,000 clones, 78% of which occur a single time. The top ten constitute 32% of the sample.

Sample: Vbeta20-negative CD4+ T cells from blood. Sample cell subset or site, as interpreted from the label and publication: CD4+ T cells sorted as TCR Vbeta20 negative by flow cytometry. The chain is made from TRBV6-6 and TRBJ2-1, and TRBD1 matches 8 of the central bases. The origin of this receptor is a male patient between 45 and 60 years old with chronic graft-versus-host disease. The graft donor may be the source of some T cells after a transplant. The CDR3 protein is CASTYRQDRDKQFF. The bases read TGTGCCAGCACCTATCGCCAGGACAGGGATAAGCAGTTCTTC.